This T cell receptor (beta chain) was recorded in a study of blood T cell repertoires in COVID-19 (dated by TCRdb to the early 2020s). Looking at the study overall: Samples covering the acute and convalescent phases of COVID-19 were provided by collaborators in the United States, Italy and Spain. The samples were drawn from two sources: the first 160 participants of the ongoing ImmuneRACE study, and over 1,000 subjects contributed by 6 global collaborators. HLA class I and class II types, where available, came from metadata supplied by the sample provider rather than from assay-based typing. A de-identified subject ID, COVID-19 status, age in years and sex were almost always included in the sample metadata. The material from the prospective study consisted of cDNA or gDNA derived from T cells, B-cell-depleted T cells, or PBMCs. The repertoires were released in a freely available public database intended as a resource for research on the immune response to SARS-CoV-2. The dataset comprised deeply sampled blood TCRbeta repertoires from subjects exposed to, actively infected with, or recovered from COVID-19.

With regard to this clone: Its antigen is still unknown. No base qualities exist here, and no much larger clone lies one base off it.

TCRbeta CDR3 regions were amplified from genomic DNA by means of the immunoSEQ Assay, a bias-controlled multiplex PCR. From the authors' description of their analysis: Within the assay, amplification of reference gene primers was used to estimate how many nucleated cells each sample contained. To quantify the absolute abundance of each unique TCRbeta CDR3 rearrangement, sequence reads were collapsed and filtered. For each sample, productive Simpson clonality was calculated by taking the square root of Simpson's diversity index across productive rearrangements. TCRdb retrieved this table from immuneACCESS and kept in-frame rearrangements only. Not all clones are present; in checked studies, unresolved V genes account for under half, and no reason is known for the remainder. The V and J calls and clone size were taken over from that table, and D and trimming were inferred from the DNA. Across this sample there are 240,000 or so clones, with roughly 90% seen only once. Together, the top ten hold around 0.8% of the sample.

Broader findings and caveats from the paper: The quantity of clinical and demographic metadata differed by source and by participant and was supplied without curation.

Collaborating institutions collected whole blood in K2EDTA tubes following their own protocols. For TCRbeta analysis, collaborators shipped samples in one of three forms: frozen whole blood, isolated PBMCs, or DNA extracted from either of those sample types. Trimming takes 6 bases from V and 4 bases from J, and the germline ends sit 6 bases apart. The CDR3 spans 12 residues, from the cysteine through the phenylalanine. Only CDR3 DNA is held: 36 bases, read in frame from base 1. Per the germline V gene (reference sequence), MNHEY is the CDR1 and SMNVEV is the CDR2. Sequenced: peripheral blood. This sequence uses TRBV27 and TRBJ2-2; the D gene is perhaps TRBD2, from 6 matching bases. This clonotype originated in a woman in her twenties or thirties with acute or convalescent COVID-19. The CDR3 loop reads CASREGTGELFF. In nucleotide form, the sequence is TGTGCCAGCAGGGAGGGCACCGGGGAGCTGTTTTTT.